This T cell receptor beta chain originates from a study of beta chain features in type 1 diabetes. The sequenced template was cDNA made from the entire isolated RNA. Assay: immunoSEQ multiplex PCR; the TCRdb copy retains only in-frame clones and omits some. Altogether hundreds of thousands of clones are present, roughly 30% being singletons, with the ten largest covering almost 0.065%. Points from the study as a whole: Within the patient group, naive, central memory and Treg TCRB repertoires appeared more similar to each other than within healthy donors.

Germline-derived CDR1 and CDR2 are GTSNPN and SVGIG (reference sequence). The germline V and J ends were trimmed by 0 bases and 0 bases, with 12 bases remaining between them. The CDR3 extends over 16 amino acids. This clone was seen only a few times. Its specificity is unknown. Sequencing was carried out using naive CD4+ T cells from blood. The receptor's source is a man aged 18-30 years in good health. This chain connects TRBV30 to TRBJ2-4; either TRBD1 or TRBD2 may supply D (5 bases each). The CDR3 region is CAWSVGRNLAKNIQYF. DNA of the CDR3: TGTGCCTGGAGTGTGGGACGGAATCTAGCCAAAAACATTCAGTACTTC. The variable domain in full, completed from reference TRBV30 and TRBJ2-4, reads SQTIHQWPATLVQPVGSPLSLECTVEGTSNPNLYWYRQAAGRGLQLLFYSVGIGQISSEVPQNLSASRPQDRQFILSSKKLLLSDSGFYLCAWSVGRNLAKNIQYFGAGTRLSVL.